The rows below give T cell receptor beta chains drawn from one sample of a study of T cells in Graves' hyperthyroidism and ophthalmopathy. From the multiplex PCR reads, TCRdb called clonotypes with MiXCR, one entry per CDR3 protein. Among roughly 500,000 distinct CDR3 sequences listed, 40% to 50% were seen once. The sample was peripheral blood or thyroid tissue (not recorded which). These receptors came from an adult woman with Graves' disease, either hyperthyroidism or ophthalmopathy (not recorded which). Each CDR3 is given with its conserved first and last residue. Each record gives: V gene, D gene, clone size, J gene, CDR3 protein, CDR3 DNA. D genes are given only for firm matches. Part of the rows lack a size; the others show once, few, many or a class for expanded clones.

TRBV2	TRBD2	.	TRBJ2-2	CASSPSGLAGTGELFF	TGCGCCAGCAGCCCCTCGGGACTAGCGGGAACCGGGGAGCTGTTTTTT
TRBV7-9	.	.	TRBJ1-1	CASSLSHGRASFGDNTEAFF	TGTGCCAGCAGCTTAAGCCACGGGAGGGCCTCCTTCGGGGACAACACTGAAGCTTTCTTT
TRBV7-2	.	many	TRBJ1-4	CASSLSAGEKLFF	TGTGCCAGCAGCTTATCGGCGGGAGAAAAACTGTTTTTT
TRBV7-1	.	.	TRBJ2-5	CASSILRAQETQYF	TGTGCCAGCAGCATTTTGCGGGCCCAAGAGACCCAGTACTTC
TRBV29-1	.	.	TRBJ2-7	CSLGGEQYF	TGCAGCTTGGGAGGCGAGCAGTACTTC
TRBV2	TRBD1	.	TRBJ1-1	CASRTAGTGNTEAFF	TGTGCCAGCAGGACGGCCGGGACAGGGAACACTGAAGCTTTCTTT
TRBV7-2	.	once	TRBJ2-2	CASNPEGGTGELFF	TGTGCCAGCAATCCAGAGGGGGGGACCGGGGAGCTGTTTTTT
TRBV12-3/TRBV12-4	TRBD1	.	TRBJ1-5	CASSPRWDRGRSNQPQHF	TGTGCCAGCAGTCCGCGGTGGGACAGGGGGCGAAGCAATCAGCCCCAGCATTTT
TRBV20-1	.	few	TRBJ2-7	CSARDLVLGYEQYF	TGCAGTGCTAGAGATCTTGTCCTAGGGTACGAGCAGTACTTC
TRBV12-3/TRBV12-4	.	many	TRBJ2-2	CASTSATNTGELFF	TGTGCCAGCACCAGCGCTACGAACACCGGGGAGCTGTTTTTT
TRBV29-1	TRBD2	.	TRBJ2-7	CSVDEGASGRYGEQYF	TGCAGCGTTGATGAAGGGGCTAGCGGGAGATACGGCGAGCAGTACTTC
TRBV10-3	TRBD1	.	TRBJ1-1	CAIGQGGPEAFF	TGTGCCATTGGACAGGGCGGGCCTGAAGCTTTCTTT
TRBV10-3	.	many	TRBJ1-1	CAISDSIRESSTEAFF	TGTGCCATCAGTGACTCCATCAGGGAGTCGAGCACTGAAGCTTTCTTT
TRBV12-3/TRBV12-4	.	.	TRBJ2-7	CASSRKSATEQYF	TGTGCCAGCAGTCGAAAGTCCGCTACCGAGCAGTACTTC
TRBV19	.	many	TRBJ1-2	CASSIRAGDGYTF	TGTGCCAGTAGTATTCGGGCAGGGGATGGCTACACCTTC
TRBV10-2	TRBD2	.	TRBJ2-3	CASSEAGRTDTQYF	TGCGCCAGCAGTGAAGCGGGAAGAACAGATACGCAGTATTTT
TRBV12-3/TRBV12-4	.	many	TRBJ1-4	CASSYTGIAEKLFF	TGTGCCAGCAGTTACACAGGGATCGCTGAAAAACTGTTTTTT
TRBV6-1	.	many	TRBJ1-6	CASRMTGDNSPLHF	TGTGCCAGCAGGATGACAGGAGATAATTCACCCCTCCACTTT
TRBV5-1	TRBD1	many	TRBJ1-4	CASSFQGARDEKLFF	TGCGCCAGCAGCTTCCAGGGGGCGCGGGATGAAAAACTGTTTTTT
TRBV5-1	.	many	TRBJ1-1	CASSPSPGTGTEAFF	TGCGCCAGCAGCCCCTCTCCGGGGACTGGCACTGAAGCTTTCTTT
TRBV25-1	.	.	TRBJ1-5	CASSESGTNNQPQHF	TGTGCCAGCAGTGAGTCCGGGACAAACAATCAGCCCCAGCATTTT
TRBV19	.	.	TRBJ2-6	CASTPRSSGANVLTF	TGTGCCAGTACCCCACGGAGCTCTGGGGCCAACGTCCTGACTTTC